What follows are 28 T cell receptor beta chains derived from one specimen sequenced in a study of OX40 agonist ivuxolimab in advanced cancers. The protocol used for the library was the immunoSEQ multiplex PCR assay. TCRdb retrieved this table from immuneACCESS and kept in-frame rearrangements only. Not all clones are present; in checked studies, unresolved V genes account for under half, and no reason is known for the remainder. In all, the sample holds fewer than 25,000 clones, and over 75% of those were seen once. Less than 25% of the sample is taken by the ten largest. This sample comprised CD4+ or CD8+ T cells sorted from blood, obtained in a trial of the OX40 agonist ivuxolimab. Source of these receptors: an adult with an advanced solid tumor such as melanoma, head and neck, liver or kidney cancer.

This chain joins TRBV28 and TRBJ1-3; 7 nucleotides line up with TRBD1. The CDR3 length is 16 residues. CDR1 and CDR2 (germline): MDHEN, SYDVKM. V was clipped by 3 bases and J by 2 bases; unmatched bases: 7. Here the CDR3 DNA reads TGTGCCAGCAGTTTTGAGGGGGCGATTACTGGAAACACCATATATTTT. Its protein product is CASSFEGAITGNTIYF.

By share of the sample, this clone is medium-sized. The chain combines TRBV9 with TRBJ1-1; possible D gene TRBD1, 6 bases. The CDR3 sequence is 16 residues long. V lost 0 bases, J lost 5 bases, and 17 bases lay in between. Germline CDR1 and CDR2: SGDLS and YYNGEE. The CDR3 reads CASSVGRDTMSTEAFF. The CDR3 DNA follows: TGTGCCAGCAGCGTAGGGAGGGACACGATGTCAACTGAAGCTTTCTTT.

The chain links TRBV4-1 to TRBJ1-5; D call uncertain. Germline V gives CDR1 MGHRA, CDR2 YSYEKL. V was trimmed by 0 bases and J by 0 bases, leaving 9 bases between them. The CDR3 is made up of 16 amino acids. The CDR3 region is CASSQERGFSNQPQHF. CDR3 in DNA: TGCGCCAGCAGCCAAGAGCGTGGGTTTAGCAATCAGCCCCAGCATTTT.

By sample fraction, this clone is medium-sized. The chain carries TRBV7-9 and TRBJ2-2; no clear D. The germline gives CDR1 SEHNR, CDR2 FQNEAQ (reference sequence). Trimming removed 8 bases at V and 4 bases at J, with 5 bases between. This CDR3 has 11 residues. The CDR3: CASDLTGELFF. CDR3 in DNA: TGTGCCAGCGATCTCACCGGGGAGCTGTTTTTT.

V gene TRBV9 combines with J gene TRBJ2-2; TRBD2 matches 8 bases. This CDR3 region has 16 residues. V dropped 0 bases and J dropped 7; count of bases not matched to a gene: 8. Germline V gene data show CDR1 as SGDLS and CDR2 as YYNGEE. CDR3 DNA: TGTGCCAGCAGCGTAGCGGGAGGGCCGAATGGCGGGGAGCTGTTTTTT. Protein: CASSVAGGPNGGELFF.

The chain couples TRBV27 to TRBJ2-1, with D perhaps matching TRBD2 (6 bases). CDR1 and CDR2 from the germline V gene are MNHEY and SMNVEV (reference sequence). The V end lost 3 bases, the J end lost 0 bases, and 9 bases lay between the germline ends. The CDR3 consists of 15 residues. The CDR3 loop is CASSFGGSSYNEQFF. Written as DNA, the CDR3 is TGTGCCAGCAGTTTTGGGGGGAGCTCCTACAATGAGCAGTTCTTC.

J is TRBJ1-1 and V is TRBV28; tentatively, D is TRBD1 (5 bases). Trimming took off 2 bases at V and 4 bases at J, with 11 bases between the two ends. The CDR3 is 14 amino acids. Looked up from germline, CDR1 is MDHEN and CDR2 is SYDVKM. The CDR3 nucleotides read TGTGCCAGCAGTTTAAGAGGGGAGAGCACTGAAGCTTTCTTT. Amino acids: CASSLRGESTEAFF.

J is TRBJ2-3 and V is TRBV28; possibly TRBD1 for D (5 bases). Germline-derived CDR1 and CDR2 are MDHEN and SYDVKM. Between the trimmed V and J ends, which lost 1 base and 2 bases, there was a span of 13 bases. The CDR3 covers 16 residues. For the CDR3, the DNA is TGTGCCAGCAGTTTATTAGGGGATGGGTACACAGATACGCAGTATTTT. As protein: CASSLLGDGYTDTQYF.

The rearrangement joins TRBV9 to TRBJ1-3; 8 nucleotides match TRBD1. The CDR3 is 16 residues long. Germline loops: CDR1 SGDLS, CDR2 YYNGEE. Trimming removed 3 bases from V and 3 bases from J; junction bases left unmatched: 8. The CDR3 region is CASSEETGVYGNTIYF. The CDR3 DNA reads as TGTGCCAGCAGCGAGGAGACAGGGGTGTATGGAAACACCATATATTTT.

The chain links TRBV27 to TRBJ1-5; D may be TRBD1 (5 bases). Per the germline V gene, CDR1 is MNHEY and CDR2 is SMNVEV (reference sequence). Trimming shortened V by 0 bases and J by 0 bases, and 12 bases separated the two germline ends. There are 17 residues in the CDR3. The CDR3 DNA reads as TGTGCCAGCAGTTTATCGCCGGGGGGGAGTAGCAATCAGCCCCAGCATTTT. It is translated as CASSLSPGGSSNQPQHF.

The chain is built from TRBV13 and TRBJ2-1; 10 bases fit TRBD2. Trimming at V came to 4 bases and at J to 7 bases, leaving 7 bases not matched to a gene. CDR1 and CDR2 (germline): PRHDT, FYEKMQ (reference sequence). CDR3 size: 15 residues. The CDR3 bases are TGTGCCAGCAGCTCGGGGGTAGCGGGAGGAAATGAGCAGTTCTTC. Translated: CASSSGVAGGNEQFF. Based on the CDR3 plus reference TRBV13 and TRBJ2-1, the full variable domain is AAGVIQSPRHLIKEKRETATLKCYPIPRHDTVYWYQQGPGQDPQFLISFYEKMQSDKGSIPDRFSAQQFSDYHSELNMSSLELGDSALYFCASSSGVAGGNEQFFGPGTRLTVL.

The chain is built from TRBV9 and TRBJ1-6; tentative D call: TRBD1 (5 bases). Germline values: CDR1 SGDLS, CDR2 YYNGEE. CDR3 length: 16 amino acids. Trimming shortened V by 0 bases and J by 0 bases, and 7 bases separated the two germline ends. The CDR3 reads CASSVGGSSYNSPLHF. The CDR3 coding sequence is TGTGCCAGCAGCGTAGGGGGGAGCTCCTATAATTCACCCCTCCACTTT. Complete variable domain (other parts from reference TRBV9 and TRBJ1-6): DSGVTQTPKHLITATGQRVTLRCSPRSGDLSVYWYQQSLDQGLQFLIQYYNGEERAKGNILERFSAQQFPDLHSELNLSSLELGDSALYFCASSVGGSSYNSPLHFGNGTRLTVT.

The V and J genes are TRBV19 and TRBJ2-1; 7 bases map to TRBD1. The germline CDR1 and CDR2 sequences are LNHDA and SQIVND (reference sequence). J lost 6 bases, V lost 4 bases, and 0 bases had no gene match. CDR3 length: 12 residues. Written as DNA, the CDR3 is TGTGCCAGTAGTACAGGGGGCAATGAGCAGTTCTTC. The encoded protein is CASSTGGNEQFF.

This chain connects TRBV19 to TRBJ2-7; 7 nucleotides line up with TRBD1. The CDR3 totals 15 residues. V shed 5 bases and J 0 bases; nucleotides not matched to a gene: 7. The germline gives CDR1 LNHDA, CDR2 SQIVND (reference sequence). The CDR3 sequence is CASSYGRGFSYEQYF. In nucleotides, the CDR3 is TGTGCCAGTAGTTATGGCAGGGGGTTCTCCTACGAGCAGTACTTC.

This chain links TRBV19 with TRBJ1-1; no definite D call. The CDR3 is 11 residues long. V shed 10 bases and J shed 7 bases, with 13 bases lying between them. Germline V CDR1 and CDR2: LNHDA, SQIVND (reference sequence). The CDR3 coding sequence is TGTGCCACCTGGGTTCGCCTTGAAGCTTTCTTT. Translation: CATWVRLEAFF.

The chain carries TRBV4-1 and TRBJ2-7, with TRBD1 identical over 7 bases. The germline CDR1 and CDR2 sequences are MGHRA and YSYEKL. This CDR3 contains 14 residues. V trimming: 7 bases; J trimming: 1 base; junction bases outside the gene matches: 7. CDR3 sequence reads: CASKGTENSYEQYF. DNA of the CDR3: TGCGCCAGCAAAGGGACAGAAAATTCCTACGAGCAGTACTTC.

V usage is TRBV21-1 and J usage is TRBJ2-7; the table's D gene call, TRBD1, was not cross checked with the DNA. TRBV21-1 is described as a pseudogene. The CDR3 totals 15 residues. The CDR3 is CASSKSDRASYEQYF. The DNA for the CDR3 is TGTGCCAGCAGCAAATCGGACAGGGCCAGCTACGAGCAGTACTTC.

V is TRBV19 and J is TRBJ1-1, with no clear D. Germline values: CDR1 LNHDA, CDR2 SQIVND (reference sequence). The CDR3 extends over 16 amino acids. V was trimmed by 0 bases and J by 0 bases, leaving 11 bases between them. The CDR3 loop reads CASSIDSWAVNTEAFF. The CDR3 region has the DNA TGTGCCAGTAGTATAGACTCGTGGGCAGTGAACACTGAAGCTTTCTTT.

J is TRBJ1-5 and V is TRBV5-5; D possibly corresponds to TRBD1 (6 bases). This CDR3 is built from 16 residues. V lost 0 bases, J lost 4 bases, and 14 bases lay in between. Germline assignment: CDR1 SGHKS and CDR2 YYEKEE (reference sequence). The CDR3: CASSLDPDRSNQPQHF. The CDR3 region has the DNA TGTGCCAGCAGCTTGGACCCCGACAGGAGTAATCAGCCCCAGCATTTT.

In regard to this clone: One junction end disagrees with the germline gene, perhaps due to a read error. The chain recombines TRBV5-4 with TRBJ2-7; 10 nucleotides match TRBD1. The CDR3 loop spans 14 amino acids. Germline V gene data show CDR1 as SGHNT and CDR2 as YYREEE (reference sequence). The CDR3 region is CVSSWDRGGYEQYF. In nucleotides, the CDR3 is TGTGTCAGCAGCTGGGACAGGGGCGGGTACGAGCAGTACTTC. The variable domain in full, completed from reference TRBV5-4 and TRBJ2-7, reads ETGVTQSPTHLIKTRGQQVTLRCSSQSGHNTVSWYQQALGQGPQFIFQYYREEENGRGNFPPRFSGLQFPNYSSELNVNALELDDSALYLCVSSWDRGGYEQYFGPGTRLTVT.

This chain connects TRBV4-1 to TRBJ2-7; 8 nucleotides agree with TRBD1. The CDR3 spans 13 residues. Germline values: CDR1 MGHRA, CDR2 YSYEKL. Trimming removed 2 bases from V and 4 bases from J; junction bases left unmatched: 1. The CDR3 is CASSQTGGYEQYF. The CDR3, as DNA: TGCGCCAGCAGCCAAACAGGGGGGTACGAGCAGTACTTC.

The chain joins TRBV9 to TRBJ1-1; possibly TRBD1 for D (5 bases). V was pared by 0 bases and J by 3 bases, with 12 bases between. The CDR3 has 15 residues. Per germline, CDR1 SGDLS and CDR2 YYNGEE. The CDR3 loop reads CASSVGRGPDTEAFF. CDR3 nucleotide sequence: TGTGCCAGCAGCGTAGGGCGGGGCCCCGACACTGAAGCTTTCTTT. Full variable domain (outside the CDR3, taken from reference TRBV9 and TRBJ1-1): DSGVTQTPKHLITATGQRVTLRCSPRSGDLSVYWYQQSLDQGLQFLIQYYNGEERAKGNILERFSAQQFPDLHSELNLSSLELGDSALYFCASSVGRGPDTEAFFGQGTRLTVV.

This chain links TRBV7-9 with TRBJ2-3; D not resolved. This CDR3 is 16 amino acids long. Trimming shortened V by 2 bases and J by 0 bases, and 12 bases separated the two germline ends. CDR1 SEHNR and CDR2 FQNEAQ come from the germline V gene (reference sequence). CDR3 amino acids: CASSLQARYSTDTQYF. DNA for the CDR3: TGTGCCAGCAGCTTACAAGCGAGGTATAGCACAGATACGCAGTATTTT.

Only a few counts were recorded for this clone. The chain couples TRBV7-3 to TRBJ2-7, with a weak D call TRBD2 (6 bases). The CDR3 has 13 residues. The ends were cut back, 2 bases at V and 5 bases at J, with 10 bases in the middle. Germline CDR1 SGHTA, CDR2 FQGTGA. The chain's CDR3 is CASSLRGFDEQYF. The CDR3 DNA reads as TGTGCCAGCAGCTTACGGGGGTTCGACGAGCAGTACTTC. The complete variable domain, with remaining parts taken from reference TRBV7-3 and TRBJ2-7, reads GAGVSQTPSNKVTEKGKYVELRCDPISGHTALYWYRQSLGQGPEFLIYFQGTGAADDSGLPNDRFFAVRPEGSVSTLKIQRTERGDSAVYLCASSLRGFDEQYFGPGTRLTVT.

This clone was detected once. The gene calls are TRBV19 and TRBJ2-2, with 9 bases fitting TRBD2. Trimming removed 3 bases from V and 5 bases from J; junction bases left unmatched: 7. Germline V gene sequence: CDR1 LNHDA, CDR2 SQIVND (reference sequence). CDR3 length: 16 amino acids. In nucleotides, the CDR3 is TGTGCCAGTAGTATTTTTAGCGGGAGTTTGACCGGGGAGCTGTTTTTT. It is translated as CASSIFSGSLTGELFF.

The chain has TRBV9 and TRBJ2-7, with D unresolved. This CDR3 is built from 14 residues. V was clipped by 2 bases and J by 2 bases, with 11 bases between them. CDR1 is SGDLS and CDR2 is YYNGEE in the germline V gene. CDR3 loop: CASSVGDGTYEQYF. The DNA of the CDR3 is TGTGCCAGCAGCGTTGGTGACGGAACCTACGAGCAGTACTTC.

This chain joins TRBV4-2 and TRBJ2-5; D not resolved. This CDR3 contains 13 residues. Germline CDR1 LGHNA, CDR2 YNFKEQ. V was shortened by 4 bases and J by 5 bases, with 11 bases between the two germline ends. CDR3 sequence (DNA): TGTGCCAGCAGCCCCCATGGTTGGGAGACCCAGTACTTC. It specifies CASSPHGWETQYF.

This rearrangement joins TRBV27 to TRBJ2-7; D ambiguous. V gave up 5 bases and J gave up 12 bases, with 20 bases separating them. The germline V gene has CDR1 MNHEY and CDR2 SMNVEV (reference sequence). This CDR3 has 13 residues. As DNA, the CDR3 is TGTGCCAGCAGTGCTTCCGGGCCTTCCAGAGGGTACTTC. Protein sequence: CASSASGPSRGYF.